The 23 T cell receptor beta chains below come from one sample, sequenced in a study of cytomegalovirus exposure and HLA in healthy donors (dated by TCRdb to about 2017). Preparation of the library involved the immunoSEQ multiplex PCR assay. The multiplex PCR relied on a mix of 60 forward primers for TCR Vbeta segments and 13 reverse primers for TCR Jbeta segments. TCRdb obtained this table from immuneACCESS and retained in-frame rearrangements with V and J assigned. These tables miss some clones; where compared with another copy, unresolved V genes account for less than half of the shortfall, and the remainder is unexplained. This sample gives some 140,000 clones in total; around 10% of them show up just once. The ten largest clonotypes hold 6.5% to 9% of the sample. Sequenced: PBMCs. Source of these receptors: a middle-aged woman in good health and CMV-seropositive.

This clone came up a few times. The genes are TRBV5-4 and TRBJ2-7; maybe TRBD2 (7 bases). This CDR3 is built from 15 residues. Germline values: CDR1 SGHNT, CDR2 YYREEE (reference sequence). V lost 3 bases and J 2 bases, leaving 15 bases between the germline ends. CDR3: CASSYLGGGAYEQYF. The CDR3 nucleotides are TGTGCCAGCAGCTACCTGGGAGGGGGGGCCTACGAGCAGTACTTC.

The rearrangement uses TRBV7-9 and TRBJ1-1; no reliable D call. This CDR3 comprises 14 residues. Germline V gene data show CDR1 as SEHNR and CDR2 as FQNEAQ (reference sequence). V shed 1 base and J shed 1 base, with 7 bases lying between them. This chain's CDR3 is CASSLVEWNTEAFF. As DNA, the CDR3 is TGTGCCAGCAGCTTAGTAGAATGGAACACTGAAGCTTTCTTT.

J is TRBJ2-1 and V is TRBV25-1; 8 nucleotides agree with TRBD2. Germline loops: CDR1 MGHDK, CDR2 SYGVNS. This CDR3 contains 14 residues. With V trimmed by 9 bases and J by 4 bases, 8 bases remained unmatched. This CDR3 reads CASAFGGGYNEQFF. The CDR3 DNA is TGTGCCAGTGCGTTCGGGGGGGGGTACAATGAGCAGTTCTTC.

This clone was found a few times. The chain combines TRBV11-3 with TRBJ2-5, with 9 bases aligning to TRBD2. This CDR3 has 15 amino acids. The V and J ends lost 3 bases and 4 bases, in that order; junction bases with no gene match: 6. Germline values: CDR1 SGHNT, CDR2 YENEEA. CDR3 nucleotides: TGTGCCAGCAGCTTCGGCGGGGGGGCCGGAGAGACCCAGTACTTC. Amino acids: CASSFGGGAGETQYF. The full variable domain, completed using reference TRBV11-3 and TRBJ2-5, is EAGVVQSPRYKIIEKKQPVAFWCNPISGHNTLYWYLQNLGQGPELLIRYENEEAVDDSQLPKDRFSAERLKGVDSTLKIQPAELGDSAVYLCASSFGGGAGETQYFGPGTRLLVL.

The chain joins TRBV19 to TRBJ2-3; 8 bases align to TRBD2. With 3 bases clipped from V and 4 bases from J, the junction kept 9 bases outside the gene matches. This CDR3 has 16 residues. Germline CDR1 LNHDA, CDR2 SQIVND (reference sequence). The CDR3 nucleotides are TGTGCCAGTAGTATTTACGGGGGGGCCGGAGCAGATACGCAGTATTTT. As protein: CASSIYGGAGADTQYF.

V usage is TRBV5-1 and J usage is TRBJ2-7, with TRBD1 identical over 7 bases. The CDR3 totals 15 residues. The V gene's germline CDR1 is SGHRS and CDR2 YFSETQ. Trimming cost V 0 bases and J 0 bases; bases outside gene matches: 3. The CDR3 reads CASSLATGFSYEQYF. The CDR3 bases are TGCGCCAGCAGCTTGGCGACAGGGTTCTCCTACGAGCAGTACTTC.

The chain links TRBV14 to TRBJ2-6; no reliable D call. Trimming took 6 bases from V and 1 from J, leaving 4 bases between them. The germline V gene has CDR1 SGHDN and CDR2 FVKESK. The CDR3 contains 13 residues. CDR3 protein: CASSKSGANVLTF. CDR3 nucleotides: TGTGCCAGCAGTAAATCTGGGGCCAACGTCCTGACTTTC.

CDR3 amino acids: CATSREQGADEQYF. Here the CDR3 DNA reads TGTGCCACCAGCAGAGAACAGGGGGCGGACGAGCAGTACTTC. The V and J genes are TRBV15 and TRBJ2-7, with TRBD1 matching 9 bases. The CDR3 is 14 amino acids. Per the germline V gene, CDR1 is LNHNV and CDR2 is YYDKDF (reference sequence). V gave up 0 bases and J gave up 5 bases; unmatched junction bases: 2.

This clone was found a few times. V and J are TRBV4-3 and TRBJ2-7; D unresolved. The V end was cut by 0 bases, the J end by 3 bases, with 12 bases between. Germline V gene lookup returns CDR1 LGHNA and CDR2 YSLEER. The CDR3 extends over 15 amino acids. The CDR3 DNA reads TGCGCCAGCAGCCAAGATGGCCAGACATTCTACGAGCAGTACTTC. It translates to CASSQDGQTFYEQYF.

In regard to this clone: At one end, the junction sequence differs from germline, possibly due to a read error. The chain uses TRBV6-1 and TRBJ2-3; the match to TRBD2 covers 9 bases. The CDR3 contains 14 residues. The germline CDR1 and CDR2 sequences are MNHNS and SASEGT. The CDR3 spells CASSTGTSTDKQYF. The CDR3 DNA reads as TGTGCCAGCAGTACAGGGACTAGCACAGATAAGCAGTATTTT.

The DNA for the CDR3 is TGTGCCATCCGGGGGATTAGCAATGAGCAGTTCTTC. This gives the protein CAIRGISNEQFF. V usage is TRBV10-3 and J usage is TRBJ2-1, with D maybe TRBD2 (6 bases). This CDR3 has 12 residues. Germline lookup yields CDR1 ENHRY and CDR2 SYGVKD. Trimming removed 8 bases at V and 6 bases at J, with 11 bases between.

This sequence joins TRBV4-3 and TRBJ1-2; D uncertain. The CDR3 runs to 15 residues. Per germline, CDR1 LGHNA and CDR2 YSLEER. V was clipped by 1 base and J by 6 bases, with 15 bases between them. The CDR3 coding sequence is TGCGCCAGCAGCCAAGCCGACTCGCCCAACGATGGCTACACCTTC. Amino acids: CASSQADSPNDGYTF.

The rearrangement joins TRBV2 to TRBJ1-2; 7 nucleotides line up with TRBD1. CDR1 SNHLY and CDR2 FYNNEI come from the germline V gene. The ends lost 8 bases at V and 4 bases at J; junction bases unmatched: 7. The CDR3 length is 13 residues. As DNA, the CDR3 is TGTGCCAGCGTCCGGGACAGCCTCTATGGCTACACCTTC. Amino acids: CASVRDSLYGYTF. The full variable domain, with the rest looked up from reference TRBV2 and TRBJ1-2, is EPEVTQTPSHQVTQMGQEVILRCVPISNHLYFYWYRQILGQKVEFLVSFYNNEISEKSEIFDDQFSVERPDGSNFTLKIRSTKLEDSAMYFCASVRDSLYGYTFGSGTRLTVV.

This clone was found a few times. This rearrangement joins TRBV6-1 to TRBJ2-7; the match to TRBD1 covers 9 bases. V lost 4 bases, J lost 2 bases, and 6 bases stayed unmatched. Germline values: CDR1 MNHNS, CDR2 SASEGT. CDR3 length: 15 amino acids. CDR3 amino acids: CASSAGQGRPYEQYF. CDR3 bases: TGTGCCAGCAGTGCTGGACAGGGGCGACCCTACGAGCAGTACTTC.

This clone occurred a few times. The V gene is TRBV6-5, the J gene TRBJ1-1; no clear D gene. V lost 9 bases to trimming and J lost 4 bases, with 15 bases between them. CDR3 length equals 13 residues. CDR1 is MNHEY and CDR2 is SVGAGI in the germline V gene. The CDR3 loop reads CASITPRGTEAFF. The CDR3 nucleotides are TGTGCCAGTATCACACCGCGGGGCACTGAAGCTTTCTTT.

This clone was seen a handful of times. This sequence joins TRBV6-5 and TRBJ1-5; 10 nucleotides match TRBD1. This CDR3 contains 15 residues. Germline lookup yields CDR1 MNHEY and CDR2 SVGAGI. V lost 6 bases and J lost 6; bases outside the gene matches: 8. The CDR3 nucleotides read TGTGCCAGCAGAACGACAGGGGGCCCAGGTCAGCCCCAGCATTTT. This encodes CASRTTGGPGQPQHF.

The rearrangement links TRBV15 to TRBJ2-1; a possible D gene is TRBD2 (5 bases). Germline V lookup: CDR1 LNHNV, CDR2 YYDKDF (reference sequence). The CDR3 is made up of 14 amino acids. Deletions cut 2 bases from V and 9 bases from J, with 14 bases between. The CDR3 region has the DNA TGTGCCACCAGCAGATCGGGGTTTTTCGGTGAGCAGTTCTTC. This sequence encodes CATSRSGFFGEQFF.

This clone appeared a few times. The rearrangement links TRBV6-4 to TRBJ1-2, with a tentative D call TRBD1 (6 bases). Trimming left V 7 bases short and J 2 bases short, with 14 bases between. Germline loops: CDR1 MRHNA, CDR2 SNTAGT. This CDR3 comprises 14 residues. CDR3 in amino acids: CASTLRGRNYGYTF. The CDR3 DNA sequence: TGTGCCAGCACCCTCAGGGGAAGGAACTATGGCTACACCTTC.

V is TRBV9 and J is TRBJ2-4, with D maybe TRBD1 (6 bases). The CDR3 runs 18 residues. Deletions cut 0 bases from V and 5 bases from J, with 21 bases between. From germline, CDR1 is SGDLS and CDR2 YYNGEE. The CDR3 DNA follows: TGTGCCAGCAGCGTAGGTCTGGGGGCCTCGTACTCTGAAAACATTCAGTACTTC. Translation: CASSVGLGASYSENIQYF.

This chain connects TRBV10-3 to TRBJ2-7, with D possibly TRBD1 on 7 matching bases. CDR1 is ENHRY, CDR2 SYGVKD, per germline. The CDR3 has 15 amino acids. Trimming left V 4 bases short and J 0 bases short, with 13 bases between. The CDR3 sequence: CAISGRQGGSYEQYF. As DNA, the CDR3 is TGTGCCATCAGTGGACGGCAGGGGGGCTCCTACGAGCAGTACTTC.

This chain links TRBV2 with TRBJ2-3; 9 bases agree with TRBD2. Looked up from germline, CDR1 is SNHLY and CDR2 is FYNNEI. J gave up 4 bases and V 7 bases, and 6 bases lay outside the gene matches. This CDR3 has 14 amino acids. CDR3 DNA sequence: TGTGCCAGCAAGGAGCGGGGGGTGGCAGATACGCAGTATTTT. It yields the protein CASKERGVADTQYF. The full variable domain, in which reference TRBV2 and TRBJ2-3 provide the parts outside the CDR3, is EPEVTQTPSHQVTQMGQEVILRCVPISNHLYFYWYRQILGQKVEFLVSFYNNEISEKSEIFDDQFSVERPDGSNFTLKIRSTKLEDSAMYFCASKERGVADTQYFGPGTRLTVL.

This clone was observed a few times. The chain is built from TRBV5-1 and TRBJ2-5; 7 bases are a match to TRBD2. Germline V gene sequence: CDR1 SGHRS, CDR2 YFSETQ. V shed 0 bases and J 5 bases; nucleotides not matched to a gene: 1. The CDR3 is 13 amino acids. The CDR3 DNA sequence: TGCGCCAGCAGCTTGGCACTAGCGGAGACCCAGTACTTC. It encodes CASSLALAETQYF.

V is TRBV19 and J is TRBJ2-3, with 11 bases matching TRBD2. Germline CDR1 is LNHDA and CDR2 is SQIVND (reference sequence). The CDR3 loop spans 15 amino acids. After removal of 1 base from V and 4 bases from J, the junction contained 1 base not matched to a gene. This CDR3 reads CASSIVSGGADTQYF. The CDR3 region has the DNA TGTGCCAGTAGTATAGTTAGCGGGGGGGCAGATACGCAGTATTTT.